Here is one T cell receptor beta chain with its context. Its specificity is unknown. The length of the CDR3 is 12 residues. The germline V and J ends were trimmed by 5 bases and 2 bases, with 6 bases remaining between them. Germline-derived CDR1 and CDR2 are SEHNR and FQNEAQ (reference sequence). Repertoires were generated with immunoSEQ multiplex PCR, while TCRdb's copy carries only in-frame clones and drops some. The sample has roughly 200,000 clones; approximately 92% are singletons. These data come from a study of T cell responses to AZD1222 COVID-19 vaccine. About the research overall: Doses given second, at about 4 or about 12 weeks, were pooled. Findings and caveats of the study: Spike-specific TCR breadth and depth grew following two AZD1222 doses. White British people made up most donors, females outnumbered males, and clonal diversity was possibly underestimated. The peak T cell response came first, and repertoires were sampled only after it.

This sequence was found in an adult in good health. The rearrangement joins TRBV7-9 to TRBJ1-2, with D unclear. The starting material was peripheral blood, obtained on day 0 of AZD1222 vaccination. The CDR3 loop is CASSMDNYGYTF. In DNA, the CDR3 is TGTGCCAGCAGCATGGACAACTATGGCTACACCTTC.